One sample yielded the 21 T cell receptor beta chains listed below, sequenced in a study of T cells after yellow fever vaccination. MiXCR was run by TCRdb on the 5' RACE reads, yielding one entry per CDR3 protein. Counted here are 110,000 to 150,000 distinct CDR3 sequences, about 6.2% occurring once; the ten biggest clones make up under 0.8%. Sequenced here: CD4+ T cells sorted from PBMCs, sampled 10 days after the yellow fever booster vaccination. The receptors derive from a man aged 25-40 years who received the YFV17D yellow fever vaccine.

This clonotype was observed at least ten times. This chain joins TRBV5-1 and TRBJ1-3; no firm D call. This CDR3 has 14 residues. Germline lookup yields CDR1 SGHRS and CDR2 YFSETQ. Deletions cut 5 bases from V and 4 bases from J, with 13 bases between. CDR3 DNA sequence: TGCGCCAGCAGACCCGGTCCGGGAGGAAACACCATATATTTT. The encoded protein is CASRPGPGGNTIYF.

This clonotype was picked up many times. The J gene is TRBJ2-1, the V gene TRBV5-1; 7 bases fit TRBD2. Germline values: CDR1 SGHRS, CDR2 YFSETQ. After removal of 4 bases from V and 7 bases from J, the junction contained 14 bases not matched to a gene. This CDR3 spans 16 amino acids. CDR3 amino acids: CASSTPGLGLGNEQFF. CDR3 nucleotide sequence: TGCGCCAGCAGCACACCCGGACTAGGCTTGGGGAATGAGCAGTTCTTC.

This clonotype was recorded at least ten times. The chain uses TRBV28 and TRBJ1-2, with 10 bases identical to TRBD1. Germline CDR1 MDHEN, CDR2 SYDVKM. The CDR3 has 15 amino acids. Trimming removed 4 bases from V and 4 bases from J; junction bases left unmatched: 6. CDR3 nucleotides: TGTGCCAGCAGTTCGGGACAGGGGTACTTCTATGGCTACACCTTC. This codes for CASSSGQGYFYGYTF.

This clonotype was counted ten times or more. The CDR3 reads CASSTYGTPAYNEQFF. Written as DNA, the CDR3 is TGCGCCAGCAGCACCTACGGGACTCCAGCCTACAATGAGCAGTTCTTC. The chain is built from TRBV5-1 and TRBJ2-1, with D perhaps matching TRBD2 (6 bases). The CDR3 has 16 residues. Germline lookup yields CDR1 SGHRS and CDR2 YFSETQ. V was clipped by 4 bases and J by 2 bases, with 16 bases between them.

This clonotype was counted only a few times. The chain uses TRBV9 and TRBJ2-2, with D uncertain. CDR3 size: 14 residues. Trimming left V 0 bases short and J 6 bases short, with 9 bases between. Germline V gives CDR1 SGDLS, CDR2 YYNGEE. The CDR3 nucleotides are TGTGCCAGCAGCGTAGACGTGAAGGCCGGGGAGCTGTTTTTT. It codes for CASSVDVKAGELFF. The variable domain in full, completed from reference TRBV9 and TRBJ2-2, reads DSGVTQTPKHLITATGQRVTLRCSPRSGDLSVYWYQQSLDQGLQFLIQYYNGEERAKGNILERFSAQQFPDLHSELNLSSLELGDSALYFCASSVDVKAGELFFGEGSRLTVL.

This clonotype was observed many times. The V and J genes are TRBV6-5 and TRBJ1-4; the D is unclear. The CDR3 covers 12 residues. Germline CDR1 MNHEY, CDR2 SVGAGI. Trimming removed 6 bases from V and 5 bases from J, with 7 bases in between. The CDR3 loop is CASRTGNEKLFF. The CDR3 DNA sequence: TGTGCCAGCAGGACGGGGAATGAAAAACTGTTTTTT.

Ten or more counts support this clonotype. The chain links TRBV9 to TRBJ2-3; weak D call: TRBD1 (5 bases). The germline gives CDR1 SGDLS, CDR2 YYNGEE. The CDR3 is 15 residues long. V lost 4 bases and J lost 6, with 18 bases in between. CDR3 in amino acids: CASSPEGVARDTQYF. DNA of the CDR3: TGTGCCAGCAGCCCGGAAGGGGTAGCCCGGGATACGCAGTATTTT. The full variable domain, with the rest looked up from reference TRBV9 and TRBJ2-3, is DSGVTQTPKHLITATGQRVTLRCSPRSGDLSVYWYQQSLDQGLQFLIQYYNGEERAKGNILERFSAQQFPDLHSELNLSSLELGDSALYFCASSPEGVARDTQYFGPGTRLTVL.

In its sample, this clonotype was seen a few times. V is TRBV7-6 and J is TRBJ2-2; 13 bases are a match to TRBD2. Germline V gives CDR1 SGHVS, CDR2 FNYEAQ. The V and J ends lost 4 bases and 6 bases, in that order; junction bases with no gene match: 5. This CDR3 is 16 amino acids long. CDR3 DNA: TGTGCCAGCAGCTCCCGGACTAGCGGGAGCGCCGGGGAGCTGTTTTTT. Translating it yields CASSSRTSGSAGELFF.

This clonotype has only a few counts. V gene TRBV23-1 combines with J gene TRBJ2-2, with TRBD1 matching 12 bases. TRBV23-1 is given ORF status, its function remaining uncertain. The CDR3 runs to 20 residues. Unmatched junction bases numbered 14, after V lost 3 bases and J lost 3 bases. CDR3 in DNA: TGCGCCAGCAGTCAGTTACCGGGACAGGGGGCTCGTATTGACACCGGGGAGCTGTTTTTT. It encodes CASSQLPGQGARIDTGELFF.

At least ten counts were recorded for this clonotype. The chain has TRBV5-1 and TRBJ2-3, with D unclear. CDR1 SGHRS and CDR2 YFSETQ come from the germline V gene. V was pared by 4 bases and J by 0 bases, with 12 bases between. The CDR3 has 15 residues. The CDR3 DNA reads as TGCGCCAGCAGCCCCGGATCAGCTAGCACAGATACGCAGTATTTT. It yields the protein CASSPGSASTDTQYF.

V and J are TRBV19 and TRBJ2-7, with 8 positions matching TRBD1. In germline, CDR1 is LNHDA, CDR2 SQIVND (reference sequence). There are 13 residues in the CDR3. The trim removed 6 bases at V and 3 bases at J, leaving 4 bases unmatched. The DNA for the CDR3 is TGTGCCAGTAGCGGACAGGGACTCTACGAGCAGTACTTC. Residues: CASSGQGLYEQYF.

This clonotype was detected many times. This chain links TRBV4-3 with TRBJ2-3, with D tentatively TRBD1 or TRBD2 (5 bases each). Trimming removed 5 bases at V and 4 bases at J, with 22 bases between. This CDR3 region has 17 residues. Germline values: CDR1 LGHNA, CDR2 YSLEER. CDR3 region: CASSSHRAQGDPDTQYF. Written as DNA, the CDR3 is TGCGCCAGCAGCTCCCATAGAGCGCAGGGAGACCCAGATACGCAGTATTTT.

This clonotype occurred many times. The chain employs TRBV20-1 and TRBJ2-3; the D gene is possibly TRBD2 (6 bases). Trimming took 5 bases from V and 1 from J, leaving 13 bases between them. Germline V lookup: CDR1 DFQATT, CDR2 SNEGSKA (reference sequence). CDR3 length: 14 amino acids. The CDR3 region is CSAERASGTDTQYF. CDR3 coding DNA: TGCAGTGCTGAGAGGGCTAGCGGCACAGATACGCAGTATTTT.

A note on this clonotype: This clone may be a read error of a much larger clone one base away. The chain employs TRBV6-4 and TRBJ1-1; D is undetermined. Per germline, CDR1 MRHNA and CDR2 SNTAGT. This CDR3 has 15 residues. The ends were cut back, 6 bases at V and 7 bases at J, with 21 bases in the middle. The CDR3 DNA reads as TGTGCCAGCAGGGAGGTATTGGCTGCTACTCTTGAAGCTTTCTTT. Its protein product is CASREVLAATLEAFF.

The sample holds many counts of this clonotype. As DNA, the CDR3 is TGTGCCAGCAGCCTCGGCTTGGGCCCCTCCAACTCCGAGCAGTACTTC. Encoded protein: CASSLGLGPSNSEQYF. The chain is built from TRBV7-9 and TRBJ2-7; D call uncertain. Trimming took off 5 bases at V and 6 bases at J, with 23 bases between the two ends. The CDR3 consists of 16 residues. CDR1 and CDR2 from the germline V gene are SEHNR and FQNEAQ (reference sequence).

This clonotype showed up many times. The CDR3 DNA reads TGCGCCAGCAGCTTTTCAGGGGGCAGGGACACAGATACGCAGTATTTT. It yields the protein CASSFSGGRDTDTQYF. The rearrangement links TRBV5-1 to TRBJ2-3; 8 bases align to TRBD1. Germline CDR1 and CDR2: SGHRS and YFSETQ. The CDR3 sequence is 16 residues long. V lost 2 bases to trimming and J lost 2 bases; unmatched junction nucleotides: 7.

This clonotype was recorded many times. This chain uses TRBV12-3 or TRBV12-4 with TRBJ2-7; 8 nucleotides match TRBD1. This CDR3 comprises 11 residues. Losses at the gene ends were 5 bases for V and 12 bases for J; bases not matched to a gene: 6. The CDR3 DNA reads TGTGCCAGCAGTATTGACAGGGGTCTGTACTTC. Translated, it gives CASSIDRGLYF.

This clonotype turned up a few times. This rearrangement joins TRBV19 to TRBJ2-1; 7 bases align to TRBD2. CDR1 and CDR2 from the germline V gene are LNHDA and SQIVND (reference sequence). The CDR3 has 16 residues. Trimming cost V 7 bases and J 7 bases; bases outside gene matches: 16. This CDR3 reads CASTGRLASPENEQFF. CDR3 bases: TGTGCCAGTACCGGGAGGCTAGCGTCTCCCGAAAATGAGCAGTTCTTC.

This clonotype has at least ten counts. The chain joins TRBV12-3 or TRBV12-4 to TRBJ1-3; TRBD1 aligns across 7 bases. V gave up 6 bases and J gave up 0 bases; unmatched junction bases: 5. The CDR3 covers 15 residues. Here the CDR3 reads CASSRQGFSGNTIYF. The DNA for the CDR3 is TGTGCCAGCAGCAGACAGGGATTCTCTGGAAACACCATATATTTT.

This clonotype has just a few counts. Relative to the germline gene, one junction end is altered; a read error may explain this. The genes are TRBV29-1 and TRBJ2-1, with 10 positions matching TRBD2. This CDR3 region has 12 residues. Germline V gives CDR1 SQVTM, CDR2 ANQGSEA. CDR3 nucleotide sequence: TGCAGCGACACCACTAGCGGGACACGCCAAGACTTC. As protein: CSDTTSGTRQDF.

This clonotype occurred many times. A junction boundary mismatches the germline segment, possibly from a read error. This chain connects TRBV3-1 to TRBJ2-7; D may be TRBD1 (6 bases). Germline V gene lookup returns CDR1 LGHDT and CDR2 YNNKEL (reference sequence). This CDR3 comprises 12 residues. CDR3 in DNA: TGTGCCAGCAGCCTCGAGTCGAGGGGGTTGTCTTTC. Its protein is CASSLESRGLSF.